This T cell receptor beta chain was captured in a study of CD8 T cells in ankylosing spondylitis. Study conclusions and caveats: In peripheral blood, disease-linked CD8+ clones occurred at relatively low frequencies. In synovial fluid and blood from reactive arthritis, some motif variants were previously reported. Blood from ankylosing spondylitis patients appeared to carry a characteristic roughly 8-variant TCR beta motif. Significantly higher representation of disease-linked clones was reported for matched ankylosing spondylitis synovial fluid.

V lost 6 bases, J lost 7 bases, and 5 bases stayed unmatched. Looked up from germline, CDR1 is SGHAT and CDR2 is FQNNGV. This CDR3 has 13 residues. The sample holds a few counts of this clonotype. Antigen: not known. The TCR beta libraries were generated through quantitative 5'-RACE incorporating molecular barcodes. TCRdb reprocessed the 5' RACE reads via MiXCR and lists one record per CDR3 protein. Here the sample spans approximately 400,000 distinct CDR3 sequences, around 26% being singletons. The genes are TRBV11-2 and TRBJ2-4; the match to TRBD1 covers 8 bases. This clonotype was sampled from a male donor with ankylosing spondylitis. The source material was blood, either unsorted or a sorted T cell fraction (not recorded which). The CDR3 sequence: CASRGRDRNIQYF. In DNA, the CDR3 is TGTGCCAGCAGAGGCCGGGACAGGAACATTCAGTACTTC.